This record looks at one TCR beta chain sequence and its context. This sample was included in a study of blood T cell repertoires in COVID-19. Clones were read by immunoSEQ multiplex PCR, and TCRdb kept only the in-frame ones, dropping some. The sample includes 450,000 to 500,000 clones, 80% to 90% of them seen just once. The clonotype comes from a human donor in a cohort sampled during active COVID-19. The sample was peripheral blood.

The CDR3 region is CASSFPRGGRSTDTQYF. CDR3 nucleotides: TGTGCCAGCAGCTTCCCAAGGGGCGGGAGAAGTACAGATACGCAGTATTTT. The genes are TRBV7-9 and TRBJ2-3; 7 bases are a match to TRBD2. This CDR3 is built from 17 residues. From germline, CDR1 is SEHNR and CDR2 FQNEAQ (reference sequence). The V segment lost 3 bases and the J segment 3 bases; nucleotides outside the gene matches: 12.